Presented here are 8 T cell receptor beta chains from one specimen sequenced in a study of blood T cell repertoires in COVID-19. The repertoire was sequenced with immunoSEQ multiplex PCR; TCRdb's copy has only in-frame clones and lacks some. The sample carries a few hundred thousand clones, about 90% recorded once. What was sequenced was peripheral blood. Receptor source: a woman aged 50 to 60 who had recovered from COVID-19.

The CDR3 loop reads CASRSGTSEQFF. The CDR3 nucleotides are TGTGCCAGCAGAAGCGGGACTTCCGAGCAGTTCTTC. V is TRBV2 and J is TRBJ2-1; TRBD2 agrees at 7 bases. Trimming cost V 6 bases and J 10 bases; bases outside gene matches: 6. The germline V gene encodes CDR1 SNHLY and CDR2 FYNNEI. The CDR3 covers 12 residues.

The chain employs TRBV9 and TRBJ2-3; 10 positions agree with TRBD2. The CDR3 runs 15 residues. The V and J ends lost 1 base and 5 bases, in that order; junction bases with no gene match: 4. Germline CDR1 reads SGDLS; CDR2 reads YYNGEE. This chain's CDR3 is CASSVRSGRGDTQYF. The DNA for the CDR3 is TGTGCCAGCAGCGTAAGAAGCGGGAGGGGAGATACGCAGTATTTT. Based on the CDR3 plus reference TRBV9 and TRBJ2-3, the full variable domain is DSGVTQTPKHLITATGQRVTLRCSPRSGDLSVYWYQQSLDQGLQFLIQYYNGEERAKGNILERFSAQQFPDLHSELNLSSLELGDSALYFCASSVRSGRGDTQYFGPGTRLTVL.

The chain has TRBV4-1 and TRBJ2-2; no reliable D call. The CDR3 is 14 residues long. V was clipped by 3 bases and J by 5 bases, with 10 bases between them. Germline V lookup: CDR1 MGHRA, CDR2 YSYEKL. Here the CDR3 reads CASSQVSRTGELFF. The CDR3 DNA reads TGCGCCAGCAGCCAGGTGTCGAGAACCGGGGAGCTGTTTTTT.

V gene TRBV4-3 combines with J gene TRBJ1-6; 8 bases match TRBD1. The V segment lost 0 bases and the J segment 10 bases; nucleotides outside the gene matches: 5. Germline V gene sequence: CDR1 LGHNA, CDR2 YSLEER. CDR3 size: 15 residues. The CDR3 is CASSQEQDRDSPLHF. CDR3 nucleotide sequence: TGCGCCAGCAGCCAAGAGCAGGACAGGGACTCACCCCTCCACTTT.

CDR3 coding DNA: TGTGCCAGCAGCGTAGATTCCTCCCAGCCCCAGCATTTT. This sequence encodes CASSVDSSQPQHF. This chain uses TRBV9 with TRBJ1-5; D call uncertain. Germline V gives CDR1 SGDLS, CDR2 YYNGEE. The CDR3 covers 13 residues. Between the trimmed V and J ends, which lost 0 bases and 7 bases, there was a span of 8 bases.

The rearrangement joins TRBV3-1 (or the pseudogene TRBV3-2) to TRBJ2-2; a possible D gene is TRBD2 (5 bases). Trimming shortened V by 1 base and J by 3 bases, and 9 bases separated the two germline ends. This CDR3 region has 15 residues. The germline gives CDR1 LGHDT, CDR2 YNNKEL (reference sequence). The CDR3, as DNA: TGTGCCAGCAGCCAAGCGGCGGGCTACACCGGGGAGCTGTTTTTT. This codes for CASSQAAGYTGELFF.

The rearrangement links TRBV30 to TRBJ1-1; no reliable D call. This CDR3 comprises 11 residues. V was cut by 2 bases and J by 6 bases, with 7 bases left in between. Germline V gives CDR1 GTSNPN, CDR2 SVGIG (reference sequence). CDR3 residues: CAWSSGPEAFF. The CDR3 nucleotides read TGTGCCTGGAGTTCTGGCCCTGAAGCTTTCTTT.

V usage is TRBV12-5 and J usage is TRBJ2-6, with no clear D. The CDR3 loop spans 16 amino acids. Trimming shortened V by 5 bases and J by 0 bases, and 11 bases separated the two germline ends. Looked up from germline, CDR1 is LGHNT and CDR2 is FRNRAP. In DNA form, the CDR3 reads TGTGCTAGTGGTCTCAGGCGACCCTCTGGGGCCAACGTCCTGACTTTC. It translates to CASGLRRPSGANVLTF.